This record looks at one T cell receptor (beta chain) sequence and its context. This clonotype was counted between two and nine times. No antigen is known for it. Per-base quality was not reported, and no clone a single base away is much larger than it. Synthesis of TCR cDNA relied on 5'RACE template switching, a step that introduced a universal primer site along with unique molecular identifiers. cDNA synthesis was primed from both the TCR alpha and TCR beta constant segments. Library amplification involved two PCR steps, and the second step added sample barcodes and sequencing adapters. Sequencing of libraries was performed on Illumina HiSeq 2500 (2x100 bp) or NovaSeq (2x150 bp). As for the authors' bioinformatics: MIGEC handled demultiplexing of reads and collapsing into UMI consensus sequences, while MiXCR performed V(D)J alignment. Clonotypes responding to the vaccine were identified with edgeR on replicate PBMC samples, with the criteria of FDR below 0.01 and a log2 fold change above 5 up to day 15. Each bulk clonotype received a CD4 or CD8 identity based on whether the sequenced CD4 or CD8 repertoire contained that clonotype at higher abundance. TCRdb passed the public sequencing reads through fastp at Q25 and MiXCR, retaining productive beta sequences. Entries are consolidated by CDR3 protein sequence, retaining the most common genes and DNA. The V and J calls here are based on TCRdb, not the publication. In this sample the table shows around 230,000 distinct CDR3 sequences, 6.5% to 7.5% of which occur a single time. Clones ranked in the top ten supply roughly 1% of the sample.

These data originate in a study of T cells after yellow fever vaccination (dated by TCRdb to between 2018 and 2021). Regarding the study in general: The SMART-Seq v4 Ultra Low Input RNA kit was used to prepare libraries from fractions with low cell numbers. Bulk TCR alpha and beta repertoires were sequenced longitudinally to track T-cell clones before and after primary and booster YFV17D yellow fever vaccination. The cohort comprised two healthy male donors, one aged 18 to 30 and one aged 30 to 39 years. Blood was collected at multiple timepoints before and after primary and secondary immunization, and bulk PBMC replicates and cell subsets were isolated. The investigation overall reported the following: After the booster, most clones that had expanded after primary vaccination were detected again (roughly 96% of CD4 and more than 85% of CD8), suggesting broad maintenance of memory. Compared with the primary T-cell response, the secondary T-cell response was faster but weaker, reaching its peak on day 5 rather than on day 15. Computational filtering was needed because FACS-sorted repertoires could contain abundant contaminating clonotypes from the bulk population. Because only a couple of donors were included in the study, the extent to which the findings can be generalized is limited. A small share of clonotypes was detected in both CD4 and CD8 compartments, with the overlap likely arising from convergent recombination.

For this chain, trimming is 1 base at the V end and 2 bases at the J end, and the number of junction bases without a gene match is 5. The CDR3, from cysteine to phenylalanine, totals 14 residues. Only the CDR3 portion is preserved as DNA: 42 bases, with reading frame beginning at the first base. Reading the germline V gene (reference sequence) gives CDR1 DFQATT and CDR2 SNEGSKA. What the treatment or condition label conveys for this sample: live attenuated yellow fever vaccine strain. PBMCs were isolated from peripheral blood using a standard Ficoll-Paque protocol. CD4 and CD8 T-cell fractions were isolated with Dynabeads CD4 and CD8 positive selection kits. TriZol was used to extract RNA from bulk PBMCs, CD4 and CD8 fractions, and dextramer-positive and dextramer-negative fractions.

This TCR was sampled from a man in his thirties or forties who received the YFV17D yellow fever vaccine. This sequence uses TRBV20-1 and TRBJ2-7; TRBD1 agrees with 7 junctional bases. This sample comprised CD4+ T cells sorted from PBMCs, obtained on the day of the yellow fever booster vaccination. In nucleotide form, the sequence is TGCAGTGCTAGAGGGCGACAGGGAGCCTACGAGCAGTACTTC. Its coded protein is CSARGRQGAYEQYF.